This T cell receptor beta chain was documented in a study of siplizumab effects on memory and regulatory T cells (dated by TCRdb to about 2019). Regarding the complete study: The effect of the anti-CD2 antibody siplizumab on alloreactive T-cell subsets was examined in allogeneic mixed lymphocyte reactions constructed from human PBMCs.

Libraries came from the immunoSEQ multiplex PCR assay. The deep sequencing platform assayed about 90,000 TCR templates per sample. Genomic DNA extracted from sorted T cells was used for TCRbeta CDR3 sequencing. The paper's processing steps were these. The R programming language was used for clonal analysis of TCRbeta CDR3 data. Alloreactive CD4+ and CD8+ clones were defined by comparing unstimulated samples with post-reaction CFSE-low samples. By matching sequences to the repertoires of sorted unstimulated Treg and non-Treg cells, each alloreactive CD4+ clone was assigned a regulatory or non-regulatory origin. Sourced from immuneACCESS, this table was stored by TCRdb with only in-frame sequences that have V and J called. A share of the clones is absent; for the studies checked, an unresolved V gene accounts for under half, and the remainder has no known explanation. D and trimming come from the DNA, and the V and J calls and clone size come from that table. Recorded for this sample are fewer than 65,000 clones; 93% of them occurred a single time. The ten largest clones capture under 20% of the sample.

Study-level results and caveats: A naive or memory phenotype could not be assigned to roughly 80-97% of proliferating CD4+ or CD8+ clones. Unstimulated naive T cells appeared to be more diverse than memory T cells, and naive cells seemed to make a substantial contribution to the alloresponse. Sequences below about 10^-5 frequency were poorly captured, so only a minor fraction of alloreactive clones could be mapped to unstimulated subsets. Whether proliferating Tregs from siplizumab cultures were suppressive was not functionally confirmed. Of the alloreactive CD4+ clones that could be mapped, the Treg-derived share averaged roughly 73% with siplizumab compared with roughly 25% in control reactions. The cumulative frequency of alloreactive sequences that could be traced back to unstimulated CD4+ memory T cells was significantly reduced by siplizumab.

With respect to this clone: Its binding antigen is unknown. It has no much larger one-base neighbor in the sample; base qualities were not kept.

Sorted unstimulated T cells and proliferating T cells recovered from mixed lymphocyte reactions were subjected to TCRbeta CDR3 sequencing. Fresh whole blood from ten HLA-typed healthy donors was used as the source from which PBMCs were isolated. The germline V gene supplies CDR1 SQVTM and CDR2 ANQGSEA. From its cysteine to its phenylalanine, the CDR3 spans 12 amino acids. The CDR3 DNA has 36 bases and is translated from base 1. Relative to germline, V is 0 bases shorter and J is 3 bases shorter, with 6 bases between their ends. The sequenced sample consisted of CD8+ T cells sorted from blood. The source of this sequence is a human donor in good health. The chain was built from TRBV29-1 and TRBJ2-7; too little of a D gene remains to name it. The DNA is TGCAGCGTTGAAGATCTTAACTACGAGCAGTACTTC. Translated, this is CSVEDLNYEQYF.